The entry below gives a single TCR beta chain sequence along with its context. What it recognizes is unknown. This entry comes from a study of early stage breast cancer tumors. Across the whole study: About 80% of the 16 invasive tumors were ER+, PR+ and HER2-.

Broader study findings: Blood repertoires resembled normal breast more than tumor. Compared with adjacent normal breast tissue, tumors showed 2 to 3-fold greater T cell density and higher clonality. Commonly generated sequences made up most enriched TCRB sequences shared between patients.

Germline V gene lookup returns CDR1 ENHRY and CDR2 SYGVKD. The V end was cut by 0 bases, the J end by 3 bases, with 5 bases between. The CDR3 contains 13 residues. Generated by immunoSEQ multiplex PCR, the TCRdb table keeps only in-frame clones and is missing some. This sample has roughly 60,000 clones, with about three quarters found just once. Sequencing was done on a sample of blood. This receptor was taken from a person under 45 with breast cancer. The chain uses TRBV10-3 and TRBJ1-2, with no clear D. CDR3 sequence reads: CAISESQYYGYTF. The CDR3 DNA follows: TGTGCCATCAGTGAGTCTCAGTACTATGGCTACACCTTC.